The present T cell receptor beta chain was sequenced within a study of T cells after yellow fever vaccination. The germline gives CDR1 MNHEY, CDR2 SVGAGI. Deletions cut 0 bases from V and 4 bases from J, with 18 bases between. The CDR3 length is 17 residues. Study-level points and caveats: The study found a weaker secondary response that peaked faster, day 5 versus 15.

5'RACE template switching added a universal primer site and UMIs to TCR cDNA. A single record per CDR3 protein comes from TCRdb applying MiXCR to the 5' RACE reads. The sample carries some 150,000 distinct CDR3 sequences, roughly 9.6% recorded once. The sample holds a few counts of this clonotype. The antigen is undetermined. The material sequenced was CD8+ T cells sorted from PBMCs, taken 15 days after the yellow fever booster vaccination. The sequence was collected from a man aged 18 to 35 who received the YFV17D yellow fever vaccine. The V call is TRBV6-5, the J call TRBJ1-2; D ambiguous. The DNA for the CDR3 is TGTGCCAGCAGTTACTCGATTTCGTCAGGCCTCGCCTATGGCTACACCTTC. Translation gives CASSYSISSGLAYGYTF.